This T cell receptor beta chain was sequenced for a study of shared clonotypes between healthy human individuals. Findings and caveats of the study: Across a few donors, naive CD4 shared roughly 5.2%, naive CD8 more than 3%, memory CD4 more than 2%, memory CD8 0.4% to 0.5%.

Assay used: immunoSEQ multiplex PCR; TCRdb lists only in-frame clones, some missing. In the table there are hundreds of thousands of clones, about 74% of which are singletons. This clone appeared a few times. The antigen is not known. Material for sequencing was memory CD4+ T cells sorted from blood. Stated subset: CD45RA-negative fraction. The receptor comes from a woman in her 30s in good health.

CDR3 in DNA: TGTGCCAGCAGCAACCAAGGCCCCAACCATCAGCCCCAGCATTTT. This codes for CASSNQGPNHQPQHF. The gene calls are TRBV21-1 and TRBJ1-5. TRBV21-1 is shown as a pseudogene. This CDR3 is built from 15 residues.